This entry is about one TCR beta chain. Its antigen is as yet unknown. Germline lookup yields CDR1 MNHNS and CDR2 SASEGT. This CDR3 has 16 residues. The V segment lost 5 bases and the J segment 7 bases; nucleotides outside the gene matches: 14. In making TCR beta libraries, quantitative 5'-RACE with molecular barcodes was used. TCRdb processed the 5' RACE reads anew with MiXCR; each CDR3 protein has one entry. The table records approximately 540,000 distinct CDR3 sequences, about 12% of them present only once. The source of the sample is a study of CD8 T cells in ankylosing spondylitis. Broader study findings: What seemed typical of ankylosing spondylitis blood was a TCR beta motif built from about 8 highly homologous variants.

Specimen: blood, either unsorted or a sorted T cell fraction (not recorded which). The chain recombines TRBV6-1 with TRBJ1-5; 7 bases are shared with TRBD1. The TCR comes from a male donor with ankylosing spondylitis. CDR3 sequence reads: CASSPQGTERGQPQHF. Here the CDR3 DNA reads TGTGCCAGCAGTCCCCAAGGGACAGAGCGGGGGCAGCCCCAGCATTTT.